Each of the 2 T cell receptor beta chains below was sequenced from the same sample in a study of shared clonotypes between healthy human individuals. Method: immunoSEQ multiplex PCR; TCRdb's copy keeps in-frame clones and lacks some. The sample consists of about 980,000 clones, 60% to 85% of them appearing once. Input material: memory CD4+ T cells sorted from blood. Described subset: CD45RA-negative fraction. These receptors were obtained from a man between 18 and 35 years old in good health.

The genes are TRBV6-5 and TRBJ2-3; TRBD1 aligns across 9 bases. The CDR3 consists of 15 residues. Trimming took 2 bases from V and 5 from J; bases not matched to a gene: 5. Germline values: CDR1 MNHEY, CDR2 SVGAGI. In nucleotides, the CDR3 is TGTGCCAGCAGTTACGGGGACAGGGCAAAAGATACGCAGTATTTT. Translated, it gives CASSYGDRAKDTQYF.

The rearrangement uses TRBV19 and TRBJ1-1; tentatively, D is TRBD1 (6 bases). The V gene's germline CDR1 is LNHDA and CDR2 SQIVND (reference sequence). The CDR3 sequence is 13 residues long. Trimming removed 8 bases at V and 4 bases at J, with 14 bases between. The CDR3 nucleotides read TGTGCCAGTGGAGGGACACCATTCACTGAAGCTTTCTTT. Residues: CASGGTPFTEAFF.